These T cell receptor beta chains were read from a single sample in a study of Tregs in tolerant kidney transplant recipients. TCRdb keeps only in-frame clones here, not all; method: immunoSEQ multiplex PCR. The sample holds about 240,000 clones, 84% seen once. The sample taken for sequencing was CD4+ T cells from blood. These receptors originate from a human donor in good health. Both conserved end residues are part of each CDR3. The D gene is left open where the match is weak. The listing skips clone size in some rows; elsewhere it reads once, few, many or a size class.

v_gene	j_gene	d_gene	abundance	CDR3nt	CDR3aa
TRBV6-6	TRBJ2-5	TRBD1	NA	TGTGCCAGCAGTTACTCATCACAGGGGATGGGAGAGACCCAGTACTTC	CASSYSSQGMGETQYF
TRBV11-2	TRBJ1-4	TRBD1	once	TGTGCCAGCAGCTATCGACAGGGGACAAGGCGGCAGGAAAAACTGTTTTTT	CASSYRQGTRRQEKLFF
TRBV7-3	TRBJ2-2	TRBD2	NA	TGTGCCAGCAGCTTAAACCCCCCAAGCGGGGGGTCCACCGGGGAGCTGTTTTTT	CASSLNPPSGGSTGELFF
TRBV5-4	TRBJ2-7	NA	NA	TGTGCCAGCAGCCCGAAGGGGAGAGGTGGCGGGGAGCAGTACTTC	CASSPKGRGGGEQYF
TRBV5-1	TRBJ2-7	TRBD1	once	TGCGCCAGCAGCGCGGGACAGGCGGCGGGAGAGCAGTACTTC	CASSAGQAAGEQYF
TRBV10-3	TRBJ1-4	TRBD1	NA	TGTGCCATCAGTGAGCCGACAGGGCGATTGGGTGAAAAACTGTTTTTT	CAISEPTGRLGEKLFF
TRBV5-1	TRBJ1-2	NA	NA	TGCGCCAGCAGCTTGGAGAGATCCTATGGCTACACCTTC	CASSLERSYGYTF
TRBV29-1	TRBJ2-7	NA	NA	TGCAGCTTCTTACCGACGACAAATACCTACGAGCAGTACTTC	CSFLPTTNTYEQYF
TRBV30	TRBJ2-3	NA	NA	TGTGCCTGGAGGTCGGGGATGACAGATACGCAGTATTTT	CAWRSGMTDTQYF
TRBV10-2	TRBJ1-2	NA	once	TGCGCCAGCAGTGAGGGCCCGGGGCTAGGGTATGGCTACACCTTC	CASSEGPGLGYGYTF
TRBV5-1	TRBJ1-1	TRBD1	NA	TGCGCCAGCAGCTCGGGACAGGGGGGTGAAGCTTTCTTT	CASSSGQGGEAFF
TRBV6-1	TRBJ2-7	NA	NA	TGTGCCAGCAGTGAATTCGGACAGCCATCCTACGAGCAGTACTTC	CASSEFGQPSYEQYF
TRBV27	TRBJ1-5	NA	NA	TGTGCCAGCAGTTCTACAGGGCCGGCCCAGCCCCAGCATTTT	CASSSTGPAQPQHF
TRBV18	TRBJ1-1	TRBD1	NA	TGTGCCAGCTCACCAGAAGGGGGCCTTGAAGCTTTCTTT	CASSPEGGLEAFF
TRBV19	TRBJ2-2	NA	few	TGTGCCAGTAGACCGGGACACTCTACCGGGGAGCTGTTTTTT	CASRPGHSTGELFF
TRBV15	TRBJ2-7	TRBD1	NA	TGTGCCACCAGCAGAGAGGCCGGGACAGGGGGCCCAGTCGAGCAGTACTTC	CATSREAGTGGPVEQYF
TRBV5-4	TRBJ1-4	TRBD1	NA	TGTGCCAGCAGCTTGGGATCAGGGGGTTATGAAAAACTGTTTTTT	CASSLGSGGYEKLFF
TRBV7-2	TRBJ1-4	NA	NA	TGTGCCAGCAGCTTAGGTAGTGAAAAACTGTTTTTT	CASSLGSEKLFF
TRBV7-3	TRBJ2-3	NA	NA	TGTGCCAGCAGCTCGTCGCCCCAAGATACGCAGTATTTT	CASSSSPQDTQYF
TRBV7-2	TRBJ1-1	NA	NA	TGTGCCAGCAGCCGAGTGGGGGGCTCTGAAGCTTTCTTT	CASSRVGGSEAFF